This T cell receptor beta chain was identified in a study of T cell repertoires in cytomegalovirus infection. Study details: The study used recently identified HLA-C-restricted and well-studied HLA-B-restricted CMV epitopes. Public TCR beta signatures were indicative of both CMV infection and a matching HLA type.

V shed 2 bases, J shed 6 bases, and the junction held 12 bases outside the gene matches. CDR3 length: 16 amino acids. Comment on this clonotype: Antigen: not known.

Notes on the study in general: Using cumulative public TCR beta family frequency, the authors identified those who carried CMV together with the relevant HLA.

TCRdb re-called the reads through MiXCR, storing one row per CDR3 protein. The profile shows 750,000 to 950,000 distinct CDR3 sequences, about 28% of them singletons. V and J are TRBV12-3 or TRBV12-4 and TRBJ1-2, with 7 positions matching TRBD1. The sequencing here drew on cultured CD8+ T cells from PBMCs, taken from culture after CMV antigen stimulation. The receptor comes from a human donor in good health (CMV status not recorded). Some clones in this sample may be carry-over from other donors' samples. The CDR3 spells CASSLLYGQGVDGYTF. In DNA, the CDR3 is TGTGCCAGCAGTTTACTTTATGGGCAGGGGGTCGATGGCTACACCTTC.